Listed below are T cell receptor beta chains from one sample, sequenced in a study of T cell clonotyping in hematopoietic cell transplantation. Sequencing was performed with immunoSEQ multiplex PCR; in TCRdb, only in-frame clones are kept and a portion is missing. The sample carries more than 15,000 clones, 70% to 90% recorded once. Sequenced: peripheral blood mononuclear cells. The receptors derive from a woman aged 40 to 50 in good health. Some clones in this sample may be carry-over from other donors' samples. The CDR3 runs from the conserved cysteine through the conserved F or W. The D gene is left open where the match is weak. Expanded clones get a size class; other rows say once, few or many, or leave the size out.

clone size,J gene,D gene,V gene,CDR3 protein,CDR3 DNA
NA,TRBJ2-1,TRBD2,TRBV7-2,CASSFWGRTSGRTFDEQFF,TGTGCCAGCAGCTTTTGGGGCAGGACTAGCGGGAGGACTTTCGATGAGCAGTTCTTC
NA,TRBJ2-7,NA,TRBV5-6,CASSPGWDSYEQYF,TGTGCCAGCAGCCCGGGCTGGGACTCCTACGAGCAGTACTTC
few,TRBJ2-7,TRBD1,TRBV27,CASMDREYEQYF,TGTGCCAGCATGGACAGGGAGTACGAGCAGTACTTC
NA,TRBJ1-2,TRBD1,TRBV7-3,CASSPGTGVKGGYTF,TGTGCCAGCAGCCCTGGGACAGGGGTTAAAGGTGGCTACACCTTC
few,TRBJ1-2,TRBD1,TRBV6-6,CASRPPGQDGYTF,TGTGCCAGCAGGCCACCGGGACAGGATGGCTACACCTTC
few,TRBJ1-2,NA,TRBV4-3,CASSQDVRVEGGYTF,TGCGCCAGCAGCCAAGATGTAAGGGTGGAGGGGGGCTACACCTTC
NA,TRBJ2-1,NA,TRBV7-9,CASSLPSYNEQFF,TGTGCCAGCAGCTTACCCTCTTACAATGAGCAGTTCTTC
few,TRBJ1-3,NA,TRBV6-5,CASSHVNSGNTIYF,TGTGCCAGCAGCCATGTCAACTCTGGAAACACCATATATTTT
NA,TRBJ2-1,TRBD1,TRBV11-3,CASSLRGTGGNEQFF,TGTGCCAGCAGCTTAAGGGGGACAGGGGGGAATGAGCAGTTCTTC
NA,TRBJ2-7,NA,TRBV27,CASSIRASTSSYEQYF,TGTGCCAGCAGTATACGGGCTAGTACAAGCTCCTACGAGCAGTACTTC
NA,TRBJ2-2,NA,TRBV5-1,CASSLDSGTGELFF,TGCGCCAGCAGCTTGGATTCGGGAACCGGGGAGCTGTTTTTT
NA,TRBJ2-2,NA,TRBV11-3,CASSLKGYAGELFF,TGTGCCAGCAGCTTAAAGGGGTACGCCGGGGAGCTGTTTTTT
NA,TRBJ2-7,NA,TRBV6-5,CASSAGQSSYEQYF,TGTGCCAGCAGTGCGGGACAGAGCTCCTACGAGCAGTACTTC
NA,TRBJ2-2,TRBD2,TRBV5-1,CASSPGLAGGPIGELFF,TGCGCCAGCAGCCCCGGACTAGCGGGAGGGCCCATCGGGGAGCTGTTTTTT
NA,TRBJ2-7,NA,TRBV6-1,CASKQGGSSSYEQYF,TGTGCCAGCAAGCAGGGGGGATCGAGCTCCTACGAGCAGTACTTC
NA,TRBJ1-5,NA,TRBV4-1,CASSQESGNPRQPQHF,TGCGCCAGCAGCCAAGAGTCAGGGAATCCTCGACAGCCCCAGCATTTT
NA,TRBJ2-7,NA,TRBV14,CASSQGGRWYEQYF,TGTGCCAGCAGCCAAGGTGGTCGTTGGTACGAGCAGTACTTC
NA,TRBJ2-5,TRBD2,TRBV4-1,CASSEPFEAGGLETQYF,TGCGCCAGCAGCGAACCTTTCGAAGCGGGGGGGCTCGAGACCCAGTACTTC
NA,TRBJ2-7,NA,TRBV20-1,CSARTKAEQYF,TGCAGTGCTCGGACTAAGGCCGAGCAGTACTTC
few,TRBJ2-2,NA,TRBV19,CASSMGWNGELFF,TGTGCCAGTAGTATGGGGTGGAACGGGGAGCTGTTTTTT
NA,TRBJ1-2,NA,TRBV10-3,CAISEPPGPACAYTF,TGTGCCATCAGTGAGCCCCCCGGGCCCGCTTGTGCCTACACCTTC
once,TRBJ1-6,TRBD1,TRBV28,CASRVGIRGGYSPLHF,TGTGCCAGCAGGGTGGGCATTCGAGGGGGCTATTCACCCCTCCACTTT
NA,TRBJ2-5,TRBD1,TRBV7-2,CASSLDRGAYETQYF,TGTGCCAGCAGCTTAGACAGGGGGGCGTATGAGACCCAGTACTTC
NA,TRBJ2-3,NA,TRBV4-2,CASSQVATSTDTQYF,TGTGCCAGCAGCCAGGTAGCGACTAGCACAGATACGCAGTATTTT
NA,TRBJ1-2,NA,TRBV30,CAWRRGSPVGYTF,TGTGCCTGGAGACGGGGATCACCCGTTGGCTACACCTTC
NA,TRBJ2-6,TRBD1,TRBV27,CASRGGTGLISGANVLTF,TGTGCCAGCAGAGGGGGGACAGGGTTAATTTCTGGGGCCAACGTCCTGACTTTC
NA,TRBJ1-4,TRBD1,TRBV6-5,CASRGTGVEKLFF,TGTGCCAGCAGAGGGACAGGGGTAGAAAAACTGTTTTTT
NA,TRBJ2-7,TRBD2,TRBV6-6,CASSQTSESSEQYF,TGTGCCAGCAGTCAGACTAGCGAATCCTCCGAGCAGTACTTC
NA,TRBJ2-7,TRBD1,TRBV7-9,CASSLEQGVSYEQYF,TGTGCCAGCAGCTTAGAACAGGGGGTATCCTACGAGCAGTACTTC
NA,TRBJ2-3,NA,TRBV2,CASSPRDTSTDTQYF,TGTGCCAGCAGTCCCAGGGACACCTCCACAGATACGCAGTATTTT
NA,TRBJ2-1,TRBD1,TRBV13,CASSLGRGRNEQFF,TGTGCCAGCAGCTTAGGGAGGGGGCGGAATGAGCAGTTCTTC
NA,TRBJ2-7,NA,TRBV19,CASSGALFNEQYF,TGTGCCAGTAGTGGGGCCTTATTCAACGAGCAGTACTTC
NA,TRBJ2-1,NA,TRBV9,CASSKAREQFF,TGTGCCAGCAGCAAAGCTCGAGAGCAGTTCTTC
NA,TRBJ2-6,TRBD1,TRBV30,CALTGTGGAGANVLTF,TGTGCCTTGACCGGGACAGGGGGCGCTGGGGCCAACGTCCTGACTTTC
NA,TRBJ1-2,TRBD1,TRBV5-1,CASSGGTAATGYTF,TGCGCCAGCAGCGGAGGGACAGCGGCGACTGGCTACACCTTC